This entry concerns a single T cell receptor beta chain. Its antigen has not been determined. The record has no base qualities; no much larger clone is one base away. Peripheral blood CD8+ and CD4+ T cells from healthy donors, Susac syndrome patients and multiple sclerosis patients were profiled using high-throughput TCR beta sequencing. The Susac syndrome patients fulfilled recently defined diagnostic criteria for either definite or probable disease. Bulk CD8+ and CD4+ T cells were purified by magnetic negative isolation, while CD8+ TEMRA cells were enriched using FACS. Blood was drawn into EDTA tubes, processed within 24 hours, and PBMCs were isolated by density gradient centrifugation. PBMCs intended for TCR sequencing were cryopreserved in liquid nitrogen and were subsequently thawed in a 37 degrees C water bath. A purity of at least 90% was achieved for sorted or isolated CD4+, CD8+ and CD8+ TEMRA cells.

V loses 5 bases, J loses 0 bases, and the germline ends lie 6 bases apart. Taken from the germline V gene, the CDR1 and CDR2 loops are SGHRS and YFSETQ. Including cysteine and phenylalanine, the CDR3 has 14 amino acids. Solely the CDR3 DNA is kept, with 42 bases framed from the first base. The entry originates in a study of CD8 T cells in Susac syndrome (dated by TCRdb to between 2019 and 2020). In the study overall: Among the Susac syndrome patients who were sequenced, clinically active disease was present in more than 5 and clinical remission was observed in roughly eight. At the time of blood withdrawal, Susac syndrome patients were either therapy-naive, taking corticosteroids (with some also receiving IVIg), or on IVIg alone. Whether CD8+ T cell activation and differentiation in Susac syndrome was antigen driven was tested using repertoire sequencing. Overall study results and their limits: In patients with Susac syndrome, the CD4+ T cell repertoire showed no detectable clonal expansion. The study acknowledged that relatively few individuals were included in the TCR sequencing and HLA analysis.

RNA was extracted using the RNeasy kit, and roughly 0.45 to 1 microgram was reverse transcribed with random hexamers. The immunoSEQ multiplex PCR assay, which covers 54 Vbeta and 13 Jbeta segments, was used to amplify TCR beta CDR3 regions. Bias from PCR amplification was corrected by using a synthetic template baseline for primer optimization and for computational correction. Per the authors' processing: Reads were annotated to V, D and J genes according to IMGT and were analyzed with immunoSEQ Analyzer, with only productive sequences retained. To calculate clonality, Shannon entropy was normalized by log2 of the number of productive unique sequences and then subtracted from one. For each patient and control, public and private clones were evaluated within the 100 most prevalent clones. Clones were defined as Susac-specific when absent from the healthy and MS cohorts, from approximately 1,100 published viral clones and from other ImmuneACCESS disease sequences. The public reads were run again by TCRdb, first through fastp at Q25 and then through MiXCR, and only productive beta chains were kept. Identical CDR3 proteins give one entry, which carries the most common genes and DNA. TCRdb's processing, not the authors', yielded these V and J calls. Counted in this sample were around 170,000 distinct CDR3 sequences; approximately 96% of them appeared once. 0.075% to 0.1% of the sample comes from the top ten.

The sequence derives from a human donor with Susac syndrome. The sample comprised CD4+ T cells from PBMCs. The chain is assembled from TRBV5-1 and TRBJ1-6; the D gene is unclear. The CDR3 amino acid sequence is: CASRRSSYNSPLHF. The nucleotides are TGCGCCAGCAGGAGGAGCTCCTATAATTCACCCCTCCACTTT.